Each of the 3 T cell receptor beta chains below was sequenced from the same sample in a study of neoadjuvant anti-PD-1 for oral cavity cancer. Repertoires were generated with immunoSEQ multiplex PCR, while TCRdb's copy carries only in-frame clones and drops some. This sample has roughly 6,600 clones; about three quarters occur once, and the top ten carry about 3%. The sequences come from PBMCs, collected before nivolumab (anti-PD-1) treatment. These receptors originate from a person aged 35-79 years with oral cavity squamous cell carcinoma.

The CDR3 DNA sequence: TGCGCCAGCAGCCAAGATTCGGGGCGAAAACTGTTTTTT. This encodes CASSQDSGRKLFF. The V gene is TRBV4-3, the J gene TRBJ1-4, with D tentatively TRBD1 (5 bases). Germline CDR1 is LGHNA and CDR2 is YSLEER. The CDR3 sequence is 13 residues long. Trimming took 0 bases from V and 10 from J, leaving 9 bases between them.

The V gene is TRBV27, the J gene TRBJ1-1; D perhaps matches TRBD1 (5 bases). V was trimmed by 5 bases and J by 4 bases, leaving 17 bases between them. The V gene's germline CDR1 is MNHEY and CDR2 SMNVEV (reference sequence). This CDR3 spans 15 amino acids. CDR3 amino acids: CASSIQGVGITEAFF. CDR3 DNA: TGTGCCAGCAGTATTCAGGGTGTGGGTATCACTGAAGCTTTCTTT.

The genes are TRBV13 and TRBJ2-3; D gene uncertain. V gave up 4 bases and J gave up 2 bases, with 4 bases separating them. The CDR3 has 12 residues. Germline values: CDR1 PRHDT, CDR2 FYEKMQ (reference sequence). The CDR3 sequence is CASSSLTDTQYF. The CDR3, as DNA: TGTGCCAGCAGCTCTCTCACAGATACGCAGTATTTT. Using reference TRBV13 and TRBJ2-3 for the parts outside the CDR3, the full variable domain is AAGVIQSPRHLIKEKRETATLKCYPIPRHDTVYWYQQGPGQDPQFLISFYEKMQSDKGSIPDRFSAQQFSDYHSELNMSSLELGDSALYFCASSSLTDTQYFGPGTRLTVL.